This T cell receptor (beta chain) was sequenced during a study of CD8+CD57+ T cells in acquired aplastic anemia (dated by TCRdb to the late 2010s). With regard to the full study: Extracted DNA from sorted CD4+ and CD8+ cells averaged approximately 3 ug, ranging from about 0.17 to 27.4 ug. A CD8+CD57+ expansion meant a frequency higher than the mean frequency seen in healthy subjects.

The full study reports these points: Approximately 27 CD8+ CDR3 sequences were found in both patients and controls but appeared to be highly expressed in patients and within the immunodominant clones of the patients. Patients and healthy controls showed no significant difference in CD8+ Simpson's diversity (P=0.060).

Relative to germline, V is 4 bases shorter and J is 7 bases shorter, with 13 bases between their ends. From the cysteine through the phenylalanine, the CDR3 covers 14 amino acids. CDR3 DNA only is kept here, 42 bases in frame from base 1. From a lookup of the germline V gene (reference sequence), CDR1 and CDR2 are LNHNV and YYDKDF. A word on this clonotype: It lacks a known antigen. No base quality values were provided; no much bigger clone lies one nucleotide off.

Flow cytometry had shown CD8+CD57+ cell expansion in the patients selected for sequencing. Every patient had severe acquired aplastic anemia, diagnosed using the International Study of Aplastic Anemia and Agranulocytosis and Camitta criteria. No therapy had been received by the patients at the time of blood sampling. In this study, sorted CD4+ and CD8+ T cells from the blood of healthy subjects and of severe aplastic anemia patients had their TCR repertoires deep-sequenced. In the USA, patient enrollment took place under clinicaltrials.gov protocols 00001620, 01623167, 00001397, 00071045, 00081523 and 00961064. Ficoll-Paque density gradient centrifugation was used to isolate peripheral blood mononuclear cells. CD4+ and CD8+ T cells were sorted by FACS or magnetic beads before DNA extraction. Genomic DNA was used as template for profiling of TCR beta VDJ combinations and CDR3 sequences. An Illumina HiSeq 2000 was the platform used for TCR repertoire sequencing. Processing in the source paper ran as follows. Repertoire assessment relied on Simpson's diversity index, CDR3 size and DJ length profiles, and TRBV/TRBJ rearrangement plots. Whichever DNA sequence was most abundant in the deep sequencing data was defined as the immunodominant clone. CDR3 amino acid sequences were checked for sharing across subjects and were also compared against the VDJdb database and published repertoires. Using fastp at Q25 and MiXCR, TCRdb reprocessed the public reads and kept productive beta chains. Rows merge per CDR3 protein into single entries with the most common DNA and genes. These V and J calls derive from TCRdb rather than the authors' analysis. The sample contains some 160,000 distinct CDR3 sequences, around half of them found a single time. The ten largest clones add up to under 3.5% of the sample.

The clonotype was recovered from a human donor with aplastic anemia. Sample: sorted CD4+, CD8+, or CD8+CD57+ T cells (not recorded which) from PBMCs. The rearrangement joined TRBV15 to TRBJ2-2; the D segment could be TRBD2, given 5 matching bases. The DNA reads TGTGCCACCAGCAAAGACCTAACTAGCGGGGAGCTGTTTTTT. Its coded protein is CATSKDLTSGELFF.